The 19 T cell receptor beta chains below all came from one sample that was sequenced in a study of blood T cells in healthy people across ages. Together with a sample-barcoded 5' primer, a J-beta primer mix was included in a second PCR lasting roughly 7 to 11 cycles. A single record per CDR3 protein comes from TCRdb applying MiXCR to the 5' RACE reads. The table shows about 580,000 distinct CDR3 sequences, with less than 60% occurring only once. Input material: blood. The receptor source for this set is an elderly man in good health.

This chain links TRBV10-3 with TRBJ2-1; 10 positions agree with TRBD2. V lost 4 bases to trimming and J lost 11 bases; unmatched junction nucleotides: 8. In germline, CDR1 is ENHRY, CDR2 SYGVKD. This CDR3 region has 14 residues. CDR3 nucleotide sequence: TGTGCCATCAGTGGCCTAGCGGGAGAGGGAAAGCAGTTCTTC. It codes for CAISGLAGEGKQFF.

The V gene is TRBV20-1, the J gene TRBJ2-7; the D is unclear. V lost 6 bases, J lost 4 bases, and 13 bases lay in between. Germline V gene sequence: CDR1 DFQATT, CDR2 SNEGSKA (reference sequence). CDR3 length: 12 residues. The CDR3, as DNA: TGCAGTGCATCAAAGCAGACATACGAGCAGTACTTC. It yields the protein CSASKQTYEQYF.

This clonotype was seen a single time. The junction shows a germline mismatch at one end, possibly a read error. The chain combines TRBV15 with TRBJ2-3; D gene uncertain. Germline loops: CDR1 LNHNV, CDR2 YYDKDF (reference sequence). CDR3 length equals 15 residues. CDR3 in amino acids: CATSRAGDLGDTRYF. DNA of the CDR3: TGTGCCACCAGCAGAGCGGGCGACCTTGGGGATACGCGGTATTTT.

The gene calls are TRBV20-1 and TRBJ2-3, with D maybe TRBD1 (5 bases). This CDR3 has 15 residues. In germline, CDR1 is DFQATT, CDR2 SNEGSKA (reference sequence). Between the trimmed V and J ends, which lost 6 bases and 1 base, there was a span of 17 bases. The CDR3: CSAASYGAGTDTQYF. The CDR3 nucleotides read TGCAGTGCCGCATCCTATGGGGCGGGCACAGATACGCAGTATTTT.

The chain employs TRBV7-2 and TRBJ2-3; 9 bases agree with TRBD2. CDR3 length equals 15 residues. V was pared by 4 bases and J by 2 bases, with 4 bases of the junction left unmatched. Germline V gives CDR1 SGHTA, CDR2 FQGNSA. CDR3 coding DNA: TGTGCCAGCAGCTCGCTAGCGGGAACCACAGATACGCAGTATTTT. It is translated as CASSSLAGTTDTQYF.

This clonotype was seen only a few times. The CDR3 spells CSVDRTGLTGELFF. CDR3 DNA: TGCAGCGTTGACCGGACAGGGCTCACCGGGGAGCTGTTTTTT. This rearrangement joins TRBV29-1 to TRBJ2-2; 8 nucleotides line up with TRBD1. Germline CDR1 SQVTM, CDR2 ANQGSEA. The CDR3 totals 14 residues. J lost 4 bases, V lost 3 bases, and 4 bases had no gene match.

Notes on this clonotype: This may stem from a read error, because a much larger clone lies one nucleotide away. The chain joins TRBV7-9 to TRBJ2-3; no clear D. This CDR3 contains 12 residues. The germline CDR1 and CDR2 sequences are SEHNR and FQNEAQ (reference sequence). CDR3 coding DNA: TGTGACAGCAGCATCGACACAGATACGCAGTATTTT. The encoded protein is CDSSIDTDTQYF.

The CDR3 protein is CASSSQILGRETQYF. The CDR3 DNA reads as TGTGCCAGCAGCTCACAGATTTTAGGTCGAGAGACCCAGTACTTC. The rearrangement links TRBV7-2 to TRBJ2-5, with unresolved D. V lost 4 bases and J lost 4, with 16 bases in between. Per germline, CDR1 SGHTA and CDR2 FQGNSA. This CDR3 has 15 amino acids.

The chain couples TRBV20-1 to TRBJ2-5; 7 nucleotides match TRBD2. Gene TRBJ2-7 matches the end of the DNA better, so the J call may be wrong. Germline lookup yields CDR1 DFQATT and CDR2 SNEGSKA (reference sequence). The CDR3 consists of 15 residues. In DNA form, the CDR3 reads TGCAGTGTAGGGACTTGGACTAGAGGCACCTACGAGCAGTACTTC. It yields the protein CSVGTWTRGTYEQYF.

This clonotype was seen once. V gene TRBV5-1 combines with J gene TRBJ1-2; perhaps TRBD1 as D (6 bases). CDR3 size: 15 residues. The V and J ends lost 5 bases and 1 base respectively, with 15 bases between them. Germline CDR1 and CDR2: SGHRS and YFSETQ. CDR3 in DNA: TGCGCCAGCAGGTCACAGGGAAGGGATAACTATGGCTACACCTTC. It is translated as CASRSQGRDNYGYTF.

The rearrangement uses TRBV20-1 and TRBJ2-7; TRBD2 is a possible D gene (6 bases). Germline V gene sequence: CDR1 DFQATT, CDR2 SNEGSKA (reference sequence). The germline V and J ends were trimmed by 3 bases and 1 base, with 10 bases remaining between them. The CDR3 sequence is 13 residues long. The DNA of the CDR3 is TGCAGTGCTAGCGGGGGTATGTCCTACGAGCAGTACTTC. It encodes CSASGGMSYEQYF.

This CDR3 reads CASTSSGRRGNEQYF. The DNA for the CDR3 is TGTGCCAGCACCTCTAGCGGGAGGAGGGGGAATGAGCAGTACTTC. This rearrangement joins TRBV7-2 to TRBJ2-7; TRBD2 matches 11 bases. From germline, CDR1 is SGHTA and CDR2 FQGNSA. Unmatched junction bases numbered 12, after V lost 7 bases and J lost 7 bases. CDR3 length: 15 amino acids.

At least ten counts were recorded for this clonotype. V is TRBV6-2 or TRBV6-3 and J is TRBJ2-7, with D perhaps matching TRBD1 or TRBD2 (5 bases each). V was cut by 4 bases and J by 5 bases, with 18 bases left in between. Germline V gene sequence: CDR1 MNHEY, CDR2 SVGEGT. There are 15 residues in the CDR3. The DNA of the CDR3 is TGTGCCAGCAGTTCCTGGGGCGGTCTGAGGGACGAGCAGTACTTC. Residues: CASSSWGGLRDEQYF.

This clonotype was picked up a small number of times. V is TRBV7-2 and J is TRBJ2-7; either TRBD1 or TRBD2 may supply D (6 bases each). The germline V gene has CDR1 SGHTA and CDR2 FQGNSA. V gave up 3 bases and J gave up 4 bases, with 19 bases separating them. The CDR3 consists of 16 residues. This chain's CDR3 is CASSFGAGGPEYEQYF. The CDR3 coding sequence is TGTGCCAGCAGCTTCGGTGCTGGGGGGCCAGAATACGAGCAGTACTTC.

This clonotype was detected many times. V and J are TRBV6-5 and TRBJ1-6; no firm D call. V lost 7 bases to trimming and J lost 8 bases, with 12 bases between them. Germline V gene data show CDR1 as MNHEY and CDR2 as SVGAGI. The CDR3 runs 13 residues. CDR3 region: CASTGSGYSPLHF. The CDR3 coding sequence is TGTGCCAGCACGGGCAGTGGATATTCACCCCTCCACTTT.

The genes are TRBV7-2 and TRBJ1-1; a possible D gene is TRBD1 (6 bases). V lost 5 bases and J 1 base, leaving 14 bases between the germline ends. CDR1 is SGHTA, CDR2 FQGNSA, per germline. This CDR3 region has 15 residues. Here the CDR3 DNA reads TGTGCCAGCAGCCCGCACCTGGGACAGAACACTGAAGCTTTCTTT. Translated, it gives CASSPHLGQNTEAFF.

This clonotype was seen a handful of times. This rearrangement joins TRBV20-1 to TRBJ1-1; D is perhaps TRBD1 (6 bases). The V and J ends lost 1 base and 4 bases respectively, with 16 bases between them. The CDR3 is made up of 15 amino acids. Germline V gene sequence: CDR1 DFQATT, CDR2 SNEGSKA (reference sequence). In DNA form, the CDR3 reads TGCAGTGCTAGAGGAACCCCCACCAGGGGCACTGAAGCTTTCTTT. Protein product: CSARGTPTRGTEAFF.

This clonotype was seen a few times. The rearrangement links TRBV18 to TRBJ2-7; D might be TRBD1 (5 bases). Trimming pared 3 bases from V and 7 bases from J, leaving 16 bases between. From germline, CDR1 is KGHSH and CDR2 LQKENI. The CDR3 contains 14 residues. Here the CDR3 reads CASSPAKGSSEQYF. The CDR3 DNA is TGTGCCAGCTCACCCGCAAAGGGGTCGAGTGAGCAGTACTTC. The entire variable domain, with the rest obtained from reference TRBV18 and TRBJ2-7, is as follows: NAGVMQNPRHLVRRRGQEARLRCSPMKGHSHVYWYRQLPEEGLKFMVYLQKENIIDESGMPKERFSAEFPKEGPSILRIQQVVRGDSAAYFCASSPAKGSSEQYFGPGTRLTVT.

J is TRBJ2-2 and V is TRBV7-9; a possible D gene is TRBD1 (6 bases). The CDR3 covers 15 residues. Trimming removed 7 bases at V and 1 base at J, with 13 bases between. Per the germline V gene, CDR1 is SEHNR and CDR2 is FQNEAQ (reference sequence). Written as DNA, the CDR3 is TGTGCCAGCACTCCTCAGACAGGGAACACCGGGGAGCTGTTTTTT. Residues: CASTPQTGNTGELFF.